These 4 T cell receptor beta chains originate from one sample sequenced in a study of T cell repertoires in cytomegalovirus infection (dated by TCRdb to the late 2010s). Sequencing relied on an Illumina HiSeq 1500. Using fastp at Q25 and MiXCR, TCRdb reprocessed the public reads and kept productive beta chains. Entries that share a CDR3 protein sequence are merged under the most common genes and DNA. For this sample there are approximately 1,000,000 distinct CDR3 sequences; 30% to 40% appear just once. The ten most abundant clones make up around 15% of the sample. What these receptors recognize is not known. The meaning of the sample's treatment or condition label: in vitro stimulation with specific CMV peptide epitopes to enrich CMV-specific T cells. The input for sequencing was cultured CD8+ T cells from PBMCs, taken from culture after CMV antigen stimulation. The receptor source for this set is a human donor in good health (CMV status not recorded). Some clones in this sample may be carry-over from other donors' samples.

This clonotype was counted once. V and J are TRBV9 and TRBJ2-7; 7 positions match TRBD2. V was pared by 0 bases and J by 4 bases, with 4 bases of the junction left unmatched. The CDR3 runs to 14 residues. Looked up from germline, CDR1 is SGDLS and CDR2 is YYNGEE. This CDR3 is CASSVGPGGYEQYF. For the CDR3, the DNA is TGTGCCAGCAGCGTAGGGCCCGGGGGGTACGAGCAGTACTTC.

This clonotype was seen more than once but under ten times. The V and J genes are TRBV6-5 and TRBJ2-2, with no clear D. Trimming stripped 7 bases from V and 2 bases from J, with 8 bases between. The CDR3 extends over 13 amino acids. The germline V gene encodes CDR1 MNHEY and CDR2 SVGAGI. CDR3 coding DNA: TGTGCCAGCACACCCATAAACACCGGGGAGCTGTTTTTT. Residues: CASTPINTGELFF.

This clonotype appeared a few times. CDR3 bases: TGTGCCATCAGGAAGAGACAGGGAGAGTACGGAAACACCATATATTTT. It yields the protein CAIRKRQGEYGNTIYF. The chain recombines TRBV10-3 with TRBJ1-3; 7 bases are a match to TRBD1. CDR1 is ENHRY and CDR2 is SYGVKD in the germline V gene. The CDR3 runs to 16 residues. With 6 bases clipped from V and 4 bases from J, the junction kept 12 bases outside the gene matches.

The sample holds many counts of this clonotype. The chain has TRBV6-5 and TRBJ2-1, with 13 bases identical to TRBD2. CDR1 is MNHEY and CDR2 is SVGAGI in the germline V gene. V dropped 2 bases and J dropped 7; count of bases not matched to a gene: 11. The CDR3 length is 18 residues. The CDR3 loop is CASSYPGLAGLPGNEQFF. The DNA of the CDR3 is TGTGCCAGCAGTTACCCGGGACTAGCGGGGCTTCCTGGGAATGAGCAGTTCTTC.